This T cell receptor beta chain was recovered during a study of cytomegalovirus exposure and HLA in healthy donors (dated by TCRdb to about 2017). In the study overall: An earlier analysis of about 560 of the donors reported around 280 Gb of sequence data and 117 million unique TCR beta sequences obtained from 180 million or so T cells. To predict cytomegalovirus infection status, the study combined high-throughput TCR immunosequencing, statistical association of individual TCRs with disease status, and machine learning. The number of typed donors differed by locus: about 620-630 for A, B, C, DRB1 and DQB1; about 520 for DQA1; 606 for DPA1; and about 470 for DPB1. All discovery cohort repertoires had been generated on a single sequencing platform. Donor age, sex, ethnicity and CMV serostatus were compiled together with the repertoire data. Of the roughly 400 genotyped donors, more than 75% were placed in the genetic ancestry cluster associated with self-reported Caucasian donors. To study patterns of TCR occurrence, a later analysis re-analyzed previously published TCR beta repertoires from around 670 donors and added high-resolution HLA genotyping. The study profiled the T cell repertoires of hundreds of subjects by immunosequencing and related them to cytomegalovirus serostatus. Genome-wide SNP genotypes for about 65% of the roughly 670 donors were used in a later genetic analysis, which treated that subset as a discovery cohort. Along with the approximately 700-subject first cohort, a separate validation cohort of over 90 different subjects was used. About 310 gigabases of sequencing data and tens of millions of unique TCR sequences were included in an early release covering roughly 600 HLA-typed donors. The study aimed to test whether signatures of past pathogen exposure could be identified by cataloging public T cell receptors. The later analysis used no new phenotypic data to find candidate immune exposures, relying instead on TCR beta sequences and their occurrence across donors. Both class I and class II loci were covered by HLA typing, at four-digit resolution. An earlier analysis of approximately 640 of the donors applied high-throughput TCR beta sequencing to assess whether each TCR beta V gene segment acted as functional or pseudogenic. Five DR-DQ haplotypes were treated as single units for association and clustering because of strong linkage in the cohort. On average, roughly 200,000 unique TCR beta nucleotide sequences were sequenced per donor among a few hundred genotyped donors of the cohort, with approximately 18% of those sequences being non-productive. Summary of the overall study and its limitations: Compared with the roughly 670-donor mean, donors in an Asian-associated ancestry cluster had fewer N-insertions in productive TCRs, according to a later genetic analysis. A total of 150 or so TCR beta chains were listed by the study as associated with cytomegalovirus. An earlier analysis of approximately 570 of the donors showed that most TCR beta V segments appeared in productive rearrangements either about 90% or about 30% of the time, which broadly matched IMGT annotations. Linkage disequilibrium might explain the correlated functional status among segregating V segments, but an unknown experimental factor could not be ruled out. Compared with equally common non-associated chains, HLA-associated TCR beta chains in a later analysis were more clonally expanded and had lower generation probabilities. The authors suggested that the approach could potentially be extended to other disease states and immunological phenotypes. In a later analysis, the rate of TCR association differed among HLA loci, with DRB1 alleles having the most associated TCRs and HLA-C alleles having the fewest. Assigning TCR associations to individual alleles was difficult when HLA alleles, especially DR and DQ, strongly co-occurred. Sequencing depth was assumed to be roughly uniform across donors in the presence/absence analyses, though that assumption may not hold. In vitro tests confirmed that a few of the cytomegalovirus-associated TCR beta chains recognize cytomegalovirus antigens. Most TCR sequences were seen in very few donors, while some public TCRs were found in many individuals. A further reported finding was that TCR beta sequences accurately predicted the HLA-A and HLA-B alleles for most subjects in the first cohort. Because some donors lacked HLA typing at each locus, the association tests relied only on the typed subset. Because counts were too low, approximately 15 rarely observed V segments, including chromosome 9 orphons, were excluded from the earlier analysis of around 640 of the donors. Specific HLA alleles were associated with roughly 16,000 TCR beta sequences at a false discovery rate of 0.05 in a later analysis. The sequencing pipeline was judged likely to have produced a cluster of highly shared sequence variants as a technical artifact. In a later analysis, several top co-occurrence clusters were reported to appear linked to parvovirus B19, influenza, CMV and Epstein-Barr virus. The 87-base-pair reads could not distinguish some IMGT-functional V segments, including TRBV6-2 and TRBV6-3, so those segments were excluded. V-gene and J-gene trimming of TCR beta chains was associated with a missense DCLRE1C variant in a later genetic analysis, and the association was replicated in an independent cohort. Most CMV-associated TCR beta chains appeared to be HLA-restricted in a later analysis, and the HLA associations seemed to be driven largely by CMV exposure. The classifier was reported to diagnose cytomegalovirus status with high specificity and sensitivity in both the original and validation cohorts. CMV serostatus was the only immune exposure information available for the cohort. This cohort had only TCR beta chains sequenced, and the lack of alpha or paired-chain data limited which features could be detected.

CDR1 MDHEN and CDR2 SYDVKM are derived from the germline V gene. V trim: 4 bases; J trim: 6 bases; unmatched bases: 8. The CDR3 runs 16 residues from the cysteine to the phenylalanine. The DNA shown is the 48-base CDR3, in frame from base 1. The cohort consisted of approximately 690 healthy bone marrow donors. Cohort members were all nominally healthy when sampled, although unrecorded immune exposures were likely present. The donor tested CMV seronegative, placing the donor among the 350 to 400 seronegative members of the cohort. Every donor gave a peripheral blood sample, and the peripheral blood mononuclear cells from that sample were used for TCR beta sequencing. Genomic DNA extraction from the blood cell samples was performed with the Qiagen DNeasy Blood Extraction Kit. Libraries came from the immunoSEQ multiplex PCR assay. For the multiplex PCR, a mixture combining 60 forward primers for TCR Vbeta segments and 13 reverse primers for TCR Jbeta segments was used. Amplification of the CDR3 region of rearranged TCR beta genes was performed with a multiplex PCR assay on genomic DNA. On the Illumina HiSeq System, the amplified TCR beta libraries were sequenced as 87-base-pair reads. The source study handled its data this way. A later analysis tallied tens of millions of unique TCR beta chains across the 640 or so repertoires, and 10 million to 11 million of those chains were shared by two or more donors. Raw reads were error-corrected and collapsed into unique sequences by a nearest-neighbor algorithm in which closely related sequences were merged to remove PCR and sequencing errors. Alignment of CDR3 sequences to IMGT reference sequences was used to assign V, D and J gene segments. For a sequence to be retained, a match of at least six nucleotides was required to both a V gene segment and a J gene segment. Rearrangements were called productive when the CDR3 lacked stop codons and stayed in frame with V and J; all others were non-productive. CDR3 was defined by IMGT convention, running from the second conserved V-encoded cysteine to the conserved J-encoded phenylalanine. The earlier analysis of some 580 of the donors excluded any sequence lacking an unambiguous match to a single V gene segment. In an earlier analysis of a few hundred of the donors, V segments were called functional above 56.7% productive rearrangements and were called segregating when the between-donor standard deviation exceeded 5%. To diagnose cytomegalovirus status from the catalog of TCR beta chain sequences, a statistical classification framework was built. In a later analysis, TCR nucleotide sequences were compared against IMGT/GENE-DB human TR gene sequences so that V and J genes could be assigned. The TCRdist pipeline was used in a later analysis to assign CDR3 sequences and most-parsimonious VDJ recombination scenarios. A later analysis defined each TCR beta chain by its CDR3 amino acid sequence plus V-gene family, and excluded reads lacking a unique V-gene family. To address suspected cross-contamination and a sequencing artifact, a later analysis removed around 600 highly shared, low-generation-probability nucleotide sequences. In a later analysis, a clonal expansion index for each public chain was calculated from normalized within-repertoire ranks of inferred template counts. In a later analysis, generation probabilities were computed using a VDJ recombination model fitted to out-of-frame rearrangements, and the results were checked against IGoR. In a later analysis, TCR-TCR, TCR-HLA and TCR-CMV co-occurrence was scored with hypergeometric tests, and a repertoire-size bias correction was applied to TCR pairs. To estimate false discovery rates, a later analysis permuted the HLA or CMV assignments 20 times. In a later analysis, co-occurring TCRs were grouped with DBSCAN, and TCRdist sequence similarity was added when clustering was performed within HLA-allele-positive subsets. Repertoires with fewer than 30,000 or more than 120,000 public chains, plus five repertoires with anomalous nucleotide sharing, were excluded from co-occurrence clustering. Sourced from immuneACCESS, this table was stored by TCRdb with only in-frame sequences that have V and J called. A share of the clones is absent; for the studies checked, an unresolved V gene accounts for under half, and the remainder has no known explanation. From that table come the V and J calls and clone size; the DNA was used to work out D and trimming. This sample holds more than 65,000 clones; approximately 79% were observed only once. Roughly 5.5% of the sample belongs to the ten largest clones.

The sample holds one count of this clone. Its antigen target is currently unknown. No per-base quality is available; no much larger clone lies one base away. The chain links TRBV28 with TRBJ2-2; 10 of the junction bases match TRBD2. The receptor was derived from a female donor in good health and CMV-seronegative. The sequenced sample was PBMCs. For the CDR3, the sequence is CASSSLAGVGAGELFF. The nucleotides are TGTGCCAGCAGTTCCCTAGCGGGAGTAGGCGCCGGGGAGCTGTTTTTT.